One TCR beta chain is described in this entry. This clone was detected once. What this receptor recognizes is not known. Base qualities are not at hand, and no much larger clone is one base apart. This same CDR3 is encoded by further DNA sequences in the sample. This sample was included in a study of shared clonotypes between healthy human individuals (dated by TCRdb to about 2020). At the level of the whole study: A few men and a couple of women, aged 18 to 49 years, made up the cohort. For each donor, CD4 naive and CD4 memory were each given three plates, CD8 naive was given two plates, and CD8 memory was given one plate. To estimate repertoire size and how much clonotypes are shared between individuals, the study performed deep sequencing of blood TCR repertoires from a few healthy adults. Between about 0.8 and 9.5 billion PBMCs per donor were obtained by leukapheresis. To increase sequencing depth and limit assay-specific biases, different laboratories used diverse techniques to prepare libraries and sequence TCR repertoires.

The donors were healthy, HIV-negative adults with no recently reported acute infections or vaccinations. All donors were Caucasian adults living in Nashville, Tennessee, USA. CD4+ T cells were enriched by magnetic negative selection; naive cells were then positively selected on CD45RA, and the negative fraction formed the memory subset. Blood was obtained by leukapheresis, after which PBMCs were separated by Ficoll-Histopaque density gradient centrifugation and cryopreserved in liquid nitrogen vapor phase. Purity and quantity of every magnetically sorted T cell population were checked by analytical flow cytometry. Each sorted fraction had its genomic DNA isolated and then quantified by UV absorbance on a Nanodrop 2000c. V lost 1 base and J lost 4 bases; the stretch between them is 6 bases long. CDR1 and CDR2 were assigned from the germline V gene (reference sequence) as SGHNT and YYREEE. The CDR3 goes from the cysteine to the phenylalanine over 13 residues. The only DNA kept is the CDR3, 39 bases in frame from the first base.

Using the deep immunoSEQ assay, multiplex PCR amplified TCR CDR3 regions from genomic DNA. Extracted genomic DNA from each cell subset was distributed evenly across all wells of several immunoSEQ 96-well plates, and each plate was treated as a replicate. Each replicate PCR for sorted subsets received about 210 ng genomic DNA, equal to about 30,000 T cell genomes. Purified libraries were quantified with a Qubit 3.0 fluorometer, sized on a Bioanalyzer 2100, and re-quantified with the KAPA Library Quantification kit. Each immunoSEQ 96-well plate was sequenced on its own single-read 150-cycle Illumina NextSeq 550 flow cell. The paper's processing steps were these. Because only junctional sequences without quality scores were contained in the immunoSEQ output, filtering matching that applied to full-length reads could not be performed. To assign V/J genes and CDR3, sequences were annotated against IMGT germline references using PyIR, a Python wrapper for IgBLAST v1.9. Reads were removed for weak V/J assignments (E-value above 1e-6), missing CDR3, stop codons, out-of-frame junctions, or ambiguous translated residues. V3J clonotypes were defined by identical inferred V gene, J gene, and CDR3 amino acid sequence. Percentage overlap between repertoires was calculated by dividing the number of shared unique clonotypes by the size of the smaller repertoire. Repertoire richness was assessed with RTK rarefaction, the Chao1 estimator, and Recon v2.1 estimates of unobserved clonotypes. Generation probabilities were computed with OLGA for all TCRbeta clonotypes obtained by the gDNA method from a few donors. TCRdb's version of the immuneACCESS table is confined to in-frame rearrangements and falls short of the full clone set. An unresolved V gene accounts for under half of the shortfall where checked; the remainder is of unknown origin. The DNA gave D and trimming, while V, J and clone size come from that table. Here the sample has over a million clones; 70% to 80% occur a single time. The ten largest account for about 1.5% of the sample.

What the work shows at the level of the full study, not this receptor alone: Pairwise subsampling led to the expectation that sequencing depth would affect the degree of clonotype sharing among donors. The small number of donors limited the genetic and exposure-history diversity represented. Sharing across several donors was observed for 4.5% to 6.5% of naive CD4, over 3% of naive CD8, 2.3% of memory CD4, and about 0.4% of memory CD8 clonotypes. Incomplete sequencing was indicated by rarefaction of sorted-subset datasets, despite the large sequencing depth. Naive subsets generally had larger estimated clonotype richness than memory subsets. Clonotypes shared by all four sorted-subset donors showed higher generation probabilities than non-shared clonotypes. Only blood was sampled, and tissue TCR repertoires likely differ from those in blood.

The sequence was collected from a young man in good health. The sequenced sample consisted of memory CD4+ T cells sorted from blood. Explained via the paper, the cell subset or site label denotes: CD45RA-negative fraction. The chain joins TRBV5-4 to TRBJ2-1; the best D guess is TRBD1, with 5 bases matching. The CDR3 amino acid sequence is: CASSLQGYNEQFF. The DNA reads as follows: TGTGCCAGCAGCTTGCAGGGATACAATGAGCAGTTCTTC. Outside the CDR3, residues come from the reference TRBV5-4 and TRBJ2-1 proteins, so the full variable domain is: ETGVTQSPTHLIKTRGQQVTLRCSSQSGHNTVSWYQQALGQGPQFIFQYYREEENGRGNFPPRFSGLQFPNYSSELNVNALELDDSALYLCASSLQGYNEQFFGPGTRLTVL.